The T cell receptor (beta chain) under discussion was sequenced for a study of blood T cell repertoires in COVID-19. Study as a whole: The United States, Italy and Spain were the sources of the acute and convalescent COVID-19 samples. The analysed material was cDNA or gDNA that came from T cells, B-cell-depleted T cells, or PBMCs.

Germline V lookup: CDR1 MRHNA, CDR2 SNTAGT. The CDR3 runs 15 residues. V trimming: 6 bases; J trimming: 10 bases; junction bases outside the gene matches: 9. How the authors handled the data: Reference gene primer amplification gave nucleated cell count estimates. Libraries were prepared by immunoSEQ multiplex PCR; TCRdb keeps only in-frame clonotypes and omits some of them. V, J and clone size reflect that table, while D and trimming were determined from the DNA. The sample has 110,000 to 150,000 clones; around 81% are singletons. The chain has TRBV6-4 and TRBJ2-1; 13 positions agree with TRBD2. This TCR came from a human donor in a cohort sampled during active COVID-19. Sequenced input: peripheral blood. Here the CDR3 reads CASSGTSGTWEEQFF. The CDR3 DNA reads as TGTGCCAGCAGCGGGACTAGCGGGACCTGGGAGGAGCAGTTCTTC.